Presented here are 21 T cell receptor beta chains from one specimen sequenced in a study of blood T cells in healthy people across ages. PCR was performed a second time for roughly 7 to 12 cycles using a sample-barcoded 5' primer and a J-beta primer mix. Each CDR3 protein gets one entry after TCRdb re-called the 5' RACE reads with MiXCR. Of some 930,000 distinct CDR3 sequences listed, about 28% are singletons. This same sample was also part of a study on T cells of mothers and their children.

The sequencing sample was made of blood. The receptor set was obtained from a woman aged 40 to 55 in good health.

This chain uses TRBV28 with TRBJ2-3; 8 nucleotides match TRBD2. V was pared by 7 bases and J by 1 base, with 4 bases of the junction left unmatched. CDR3 length equals 14 residues. CDR1 and CDR2 (germline): MDHEN, SYDVKM. The CDR3 DNA is TGTGCCAGCACCGGGGGGGGCGGCACAGATACGCAGTATTTT. The encoded protein is CASTGGGGTDTQYF.

As concerns this clonotype: This clone may be a read error of a much larger clone one base away. The rearrangement links TRBV19 to TRBJ2-7; the D gene is possibly TRBD1 (6 bases). The V end was cut by 9 bases, the J end by 7 bases, with 19 bases between. Germline V gene data show CDR1 as LNHDA and CDR2 as SQIVND (reference sequence). CDR3 length equals 13 residues. CDR3 residues: CARTGGSPREQYF. Written as DNA, the CDR3 is TGTGCCAGGACTGGGGGCTCCCCTCGGGAGCAGTACTTC. Filled out from reference TRBV19 and TRBJ2-7, the complete variable domain reads DGGITQSPKYLFRKEGQNVTLSCEQNLNHDAMYWYRQDPGQGLRLIYYSQIVNDFQKGDIAEGYSVSREKKESFPLTVTSAQKNPTAFYLCARTGGSPREQYFGPGTRLTVT.

Many counts were recorded for this clonotype. The chain combines TRBV7-9 with TRBJ2-7, with D possibly being TRBD2 (5 bases). V was trimmed by 8 bases and J by 4 bases, leaving 12 bases between them. Germline V gene data show CDR1 as SEHNR and CDR2 as FQNEAQ (reference sequence). The CDR3 spans 12 residues. CDR3 sequence (DNA): TGTGCCAGCGCGGACTGGCGATACGAGCAGTACTTC. Protein sequence: CASADWRYEQYF.

V and J are TRBV28 and TRBJ1-2; no reliable D call. Germline values: CDR1 MDHEN, CDR2 SYDVKM. The CDR3 is 12 residues long. V lost 10 bases, J lost 3 bases, and 12 bases lay in between. The CDR3 sequence is CATHGGDYGYTF. CDR3 sequence (DNA): TGTGCCACCCATGGTGGGGACTATGGCTACACCTTC.

This clonotype was seen ten or more times. This chain joins TRBV4-1 and TRBJ2-3, with D possibly matching TRBD1 (7 bases). Looked up from germline, CDR1 is MGHRA and CDR2 is YSYEKL. Trimming cost V 5 bases and J 5 bases, with 20 bases left between them. The CDR3 length is 16 residues. CDR3 DNA: TGCGCCAGCAGCGCGCAGGGGGGAGCTCGGGGAGATACGCAGTATTTT. Amino acids: CASSAQGGARGDTQYF.

The chain couples TRBV20-1 to TRBJ1-5; the D gene is possibly TRBD1 (5 bases). Trimming stripped 6 bases from V and 5 bases from J, with 23 bases between. This CDR3 has 16 residues. The germline CDR1 and CDR2 sequences are DFQATT and SNEGSKA (reference sequence). CDR3 protein: CSATLQPGGWYQPQHF. The CDR3 bases are TGCAGTGCCACCCTTCAACCGGGGGGATGGTATCAGCCCCAGCATTTT.

The rearrangement joins TRBV5-1 to TRBJ2-1; D tentatively fits TRBD1 or TRBD2 (5 bases each). V was clipped by 5 bases and J by 9 bases, with 15 bases between them. The CDR3 is 13 residues long. Germline loops: CDR1 SGHRS, CDR2 YFSETQ. As DNA, the CDR3 is TGCGCCAGCAGTGGTCTCGGGACGGGTGAGCAGTTCTTC. This sequence encodes CASSGLGTGEQFF.

This clonotype was observed once. This chain links TRBV20-1 with TRBJ2-7; D possibly corresponds to TRBD2 (5 bases). The J call is doubtful: the DNA matches TRBJ2-5 better. Germline V lookup: CDR1 DFQATT, CDR2 SNEGSKA (reference sequence). The CDR3 is 13 amino acids. The CDR3 here is CSVEPSPRETQYF. The CDR3 nucleotides are TGCAGTGTGGAGCCTAGCCCCAGAGAGACCCAGTACTTC.

Only a few counts were recorded for this clonotype. V gene TRBV28 combines with J gene TRBJ2-7, with D possibly matching TRBD2 (7 bases). The CDR3 runs to 13 residues. CDR1 is MDHEN, CDR2 SYDVKM, per germline. The V end lost 8 bases, the J end lost 2 bases, and 13 bases lay between the germline ends. The CDR3 loop reads CASGEGGAYEQYF. The CDR3 DNA reads as TGTGCCAGCGGGGAAGGGGGGGCCTACGAGCAGTACTTC.

The chain couples TRBV20-1 to TRBJ2-5, with D possibly matching TRBD2 (6 bases). This CDR3 is built from 15 residues. Per the germline V gene, CDR1 is DFQATT and CDR2 is SNEGSKA (reference sequence). V lost 2 bases and J 2 bases, leaving 15 bases between the germline ends. CDR3 nucleotides: TGCAGTGCTAGACTAGGGACTTCAATTCAAGAGACCCAGTACTTC. Amino acids: CSARLGTSIQETQYF.

This clonotype was detected only a few times. A read error may explain this, as a much larger clone is one base away. The chain joins TRBV27 to TRBJ2-7, with 9 bases fitting TRBD1. CDR1 is MNHEY and CDR2 is SMNVEV in the germline V gene (reference sequence). CDR3 length equals 15 residues. CDR3 amino acids: CASGTRTGATYKQYF. CDR3 sequence (DNA): TGTGCCAGCGGAACCAGGACAGGGGCCACCTACAAGCAGTACTTC.

CDR3 nucleotide sequence: TGTGCCAGCAGTTGGACCGCGAACACCGGGGAGCTGTTTTTT. It translates to CASSWTANTGELFF. The chain is built from TRBV6-6 and TRBJ2-2; D remains unclear. V was clipped by 4 bases and J by 0 bases, with 6 bases between them. The CDR3 sequence is 14 residues long. Germline assignment: CDR1 MNHNY and CDR2 SVGAGI (reference sequence).

The table lists this clonotype with a few counts. V and J are TRBV12-3 or TRBV12-4 and TRBJ2-3; 10 bases agree with TRBD1. The CDR3 is 17 amino acids. J lost 1 base, V lost 6 bases, and 10 bases had no gene match. CDR3 sequence reads: CASRKYSGTGGTDTQYF. The CDR3 DNA is TGTGCCAGCAGGAAGTACTCCGGGACAGGGGGCACAGATACGCAGTATTTT.

Remarks on this clonotype: Compared with germline, one end of the junction differs, possibly owing to a read error. The rearrangement uses TRBV12-3 or TRBV12-4 and TRBJ1-2, with D perhaps matching TRBD1 (6 bases). CDR3 length equals 13 residues. CDR3 in amino acids: CAGSLGGAKGYTF. The CDR3 bases are TGTGCCGGCAGTTTAGGGGGGGCAAAGGGCTACACCTTC.

V gene TRBV6-5 combines with J gene TRBJ1-6; 8 nucleotides agree with TRBD1. CDR1 and CDR2 (germline): MNHEY, SVGAGI. CDR3 size: 15 residues. V trimming: 2 bases; J trimming: 9 bases; junction bases outside the gene matches: 6. CDR3: CASSYTQGASSPLHF. The DNA of the CDR3 is TGTGCCAGCAGTTACACCCAGGGGGCGAGTTCACCCCTCCACTTT.

The sample holds a few counts of this clonotype. The genes are TRBV11-1 and TRBJ2-7; D unclear. Germline assignment: CDR1 SGHAT and CDR2 FQDESV (reference sequence). Trimming pared 5 bases from V and 7 bases from J, leaving 12 bases between. This CDR3 comprises 12 residues. The CDR3 sequence is CASSRETPEQYF. DNA for the CDR3: TGTGCCAGCAGCCGAGAGACTCCAGAGCAGTACTTC.

This clonotype was detected many times. The gene calls are TRBV7-2 and TRBJ2-3; tentative D call: TRBD1 (6 bases). CDR3 length: 16 residues. Trimming cost V 0 bases and J 5 bases, with 15 bases left between them. Germline values: CDR1 SGHTA, CDR2 FQGNSA. Here the CDR3 reads CASSLAQLRRGDTQYF. The CDR3 nucleotides read TGTGCCAGCAGCTTAGCCCAACTTCGCAGGGGAGATACGCAGTATTTT.

The chain is built from TRBV6-2 or TRBV6-3 and TRBJ2-3, with unresolved D. Germline assignment: CDR1 MNHEY and CDR2 SVGEGT. The germline V and J ends were trimmed by 10 bases and 8 bases, with 7 bases remaining between them. The CDR3 contains 9 residues. In DNA form, the CDR3 reads TGTGCCATGCGCCTTACGCAGTATTTT. Amino acid sequence: CAMRLTQYF.

The CDR3 DNA is TGCGCCAGCAGCTCTGGACTAGCGGGAACCTACGAGCAGTACTTC. Protein sequence: CASSSGLAGTYEQYF. The chain uses TRBV5-1 and TRBJ2-7, with 12 positions matching TRBD2. Trimming removed 3 bases from V and 2 bases from J; junction bases left unmatched: 3. The CDR3 has 15 residues. Germline CDR1 is SGHRS and CDR2 is YFSETQ.

The table lists this clonotype with many counts. V and J are TRBV7-4 and TRBJ2-1; D might be TRBD1 (6 bases). Germline CDR1 is SGHVT and CDR2 is SQSDAQ. The CDR3 is 15 amino acids. The ends were cut back, 5 bases at V and 6 bases at J, with 17 bases in the middle. The CDR3 reads CASSPPGQGPNEQFF. In DNA form, the CDR3 reads TGTGCCAGCAGCCCTCCCGGGCAGGGGCCCAATGAGCAGTTCTTC.

The J gene is TRBJ2-7, the V gene TRBV19; either TRBD1 or TRBD2 may supply D (6 bases each). The J call may not be correct, given that the DNA end is closer to TRBJ2-5. CDR1 and CDR2 (germline): LNHDA, SQIVND (reference sequence). The CDR3 spans 13 residues. CDR3 loop: CASTATGGATQYF. The CDR3 DNA follows: TGTGCCAGTACCGCTACCGGGGGCGCGACCCAGTACTTC.